The rows below give T cell receptor beta chains drawn from one sample of a study of spatial heterogeneity in lung cancer. TCRdb itself ran the 5' RACE reads through MiXCR, one entry per CDR3 protein. The table lists 20,000 to 30,000 distinct CDR3 sequences, 4.7% of them singletons, with around 5.5% in the top ten. The sequencing used PBMCs, collected at surgery. The receptors here all came from a male donor with early-stage non-small cell lung cancer. Both conserved end residues are part of each CDR3. The D gene is left open where the match is weak. Clone size is stated in some rows and not others, as once, few, many or a class when expanded.

J,size,V,D,CDR3,DNA
TRBJ2-1,many,TRBV6-2/TRBV6-3,-,CASLGPAYNEQFF,TGTGCCAGCCTGGGACCAGCGTACAATGAGCAGTTCTTC
TRBJ2-7,many,TRBV28,-,CASSFGQGTHEQYF,TGTGCCAGCAGTTTTGGGCAGGGGACCCACGAGCAGTACTTC
TRBJ2-5,few,TRBV12-3/TRBV12-4,TRBD2,CASSPGTSEGTQYF,TGTGCCAGCAGCCCTGGGACTAGCGAGGGGACCCAGTACTTC
TRBJ2-2,many,TRBV11-2,-,CASSLRQDTGELFF,TGTGCCAGCAGCTTAAGGCAAGACACCGGGGAGCTGTTTTTT
TRBJ2-7,many,TRBV7-2,TRBD1,CASSTWGQGVGEQYF,TGTGCCAGCAGCACCTGGGGACAGGGGGTCGGGGAGCAGTACTTC
TRBJ1-5,medium-sized,TRBV28,-,CASSFDSNQPQHF,TGTGCCAGCAGTTTCGATAGCAATCAGCCCCAGCATTTT
TRBJ2-1,many,TRBV5-1,TRBD2,CASSLATSGSSYNEQFF,TGCGCCAGCAGCTTGGCCACTAGCGGGAGCTCCTACAATGAGCAGTTCTTC
TRBJ2-1,many,TRBV6-2/TRBV6-3,-,CASQKPGLGYEQFF,TGTGCCAGCCAGAAACCGGGTCTAGGCTATGAGCAGTTCTTC
TRBJ1-3,many,TRBV6-1,TRBD1,CASSSTGVGGNTIYF,TGTGCCAGCAGTTCTACAGGGGTTGGTGGAAACACCATATATTTT
TRBJ1-2,many,TRBV6-1,-,CASSVGSYGYTF,TGTGCCAGCAGTGTTGGCAGCTATGGCTACACCTTC
TRBJ2-3,many,TRBV20-1,-,CSARDLLRGIADTQYF,TGCAGTGCTAGAGATCTGCTGAGAGGAATTGCAGATACGCAGTATTTT
TRBJ2-1,medium-sized,TRBV6-6,-,CASSYRGQPVNEQFF,TGTGCCAGCAGTTACCGTGGACAGCCAGTCAATGAGCAGTTCTTC
TRBJ2-7,many,TRBV19,-,CHQGPPYEQYF,TGCCATCAAGGGCCCCCCTACGAGCAGTACTTC
TRBJ2-3,medium-sized,TRBV7-2,-,CASSLVRGSTDTQYF,TGTGCCAGCAGCTTAGTAAGAGGTAGCACAGATACGCAGTATTTT
TRBJ2-1,-,TRBV30,-,CAWDSYNEQFF,TGTGCCTGGGATTCCTACAATGAGCAGTTCTTC
TRBJ2-5,-,TRBV20-1,-,CSARSETQYF,TGCAGTGCTAGATCGGAGACCCAGTACTTC
TRBJ1-5,many,TRBV5-5,-,CASSLAGGNQPQHF,TGTGCCAGCAGCCTGGCTGGGGGCAATCAGCCCCAGCATTTT
TRBJ2-7,many,TRBV6-2/TRBV6-3,TRBD1,CASSRETGISYEQYF,TGTGCCAGCAGCAGAGAGACAGGGATCTCCTACGAGCAGTACTTC
TRBJ2-4,many,TRBV20-1,-,CSARSDGDIQYF,TGCAGTGCTAGAAGTGATGGAGACATTCAGTACTTC
TRBJ1-2,-,TRBV19,TRBD1,CASTSGGNYGYTF,TGTGCCAGTACCTCAGGGGGGAACTATGGCTACACCTTC
TRBJ2-3,many,TRBV29-1,-,CSFAWGSTDTQYF,TGCAGCTTCGCGTGGGGTAGCACAGATACGCAGTATTTT
TRBJ2-3,many,TRBV6-1,TRBD1,CASSRASGGFTDTQYF,TGTGCCAGCAGCCGAGCTTCAGGGGGCTTCACAGATACGCAGTATTTT
TRBJ2-6,medium-sized,TRBV28,TRBD1,CASSLGTGRSSGANVLTF,TGTGCCAGCAGTCTGGGGACAGGGCGTAGCTCTGGGGCCAACGTCCTGACTTTC
TRBJ2-1,many,TRBV5-1,-,CASSLGSLGSEQFF,TGCGCCAGCAGCTTGGGGTCTCTGGGGAGTGAGCAGTTCTTC
TRBJ2-1,many,TRBV29-1,TRBD2,CSVRSSGRNEQFF,TGCAGCGTTCGGTCTAGCGGGAGGAATGAGCAGTTCTTC
TRBJ2-7,many,TRBV5-1,-,CASSETRDEQYF,TGCGCCAGCAGCGAGACCAGGGACGAGCAGTACTTC
TRBJ2-5,many,TRBV5-1,-,CASSLAGGNQETQYF,TGCGCCAGCAGCTTGGCCGGGGGAAATCAAGAGACCCAGTACTTC
TRBJ2-5,many,TRBV7-6,-,CASSLGGGGRGTQYF,TGTGCCAGCAGCTTAGGAGGAGGGGGCAGGGGGACCCAGTACTTC
TRBJ1-4,many,TRBV10-3,TRBD1,CATRQGIGEKLFF,TGTGCCACCAGACAGGGAATAGGTGAAAAACTGTTTTTT
TRBJ2-1,many,TRBV28,TRBD2,CASSKKRGGQNEQFF,TGTGCCAGCAGCAAAAAGCGGGGGGGCCAGAATGAGCAGTTCTTC
TRBJ1-2,many,TRBV7-3,-,CASNLRDRDYGYTF,TGTGCCAGCAACCTTAGGGACCGAGACTATGGCTACACCTTC
TRBJ2-5,many,TRBV5-1,-,CASSMTGQETQYF,TGCGCCAGCAGCATGACAGGCCAAGAGACCCAGTACTTC
TRBJ2-7,many,TRBV2,-,CASSEREGSGWYF,TGTGCCAGCAGTGAACGCGAGGGCTCAGGGTGGTACTTC
TRBJ2-1,medium-sized,TRBV10-2,TRBD2,CASSGTSGRTVFNEQFF,TGCGCCAGCAGTGGGACTAGCGGGAGGACGGTATTCAATGAGCAGTTCTTC
TRBJ2-7,many,TRBV18,TRBD2,CASSAIGLAVSYEQYF,TGTGCCAGCTCAGCAATAGGACTAGCGGTCTCCTACGAGCAGTACTTC
TRBJ2-3,many,TRBV7-2,-,CASSWTGHSTDTQYF,TGTGCCAGCAGCTGGACGGGACATAGCACAGATACGCAGTATTTT
TRBJ2-1,many,TRBV7-9,TRBD2,CASSPETSGVANEQFF,TGTGCCAGCAGCCCGGAGACTAGCGGGGTCGCCAATGAGCAGTTCTTC
TRBJ2-5,-,TRBV7-9,TRBD1,CASSLSGTGFQETQYF,TGTGCCAGCAGCTTATCCGGGACAGGGTTTCAAGAGACCCAGTACTTC
TRBJ2-7,medium-sized,TRBV7-2,-,CASSRGQGLRMVEQYF,TGTGCCAGCAGCCGAGGGCAGGGCCTTAGGATGGTCGAGCAGTACTTC
TRBJ2-1,many,TRBV12-3/TRBV12-4,-,CASITKTVSSYNEQFF,TGTGCCAGCATCACGAAGACGGTAAGCTCCTACAATGAGCAGTTCTTC
TRBJ1-2,many,TRBV20-1,TRBD1,CSARVTGVNYGYTF,TGCAGTGCTAGAGTGACAGGGGTGAACTATGGCTACACCTTC
TRBJ2-3,medium-sized,TRBV20-1,-,CSANPPADTQYF,TGCAGTGCTAACCCGCCAGCAGATACGCAGTATTTT
TRBJ2-3,many,TRBV24-1,-,CATSGTDGHPDTQYF,TGTGCCACCAGTGGCACAGACGGGCACCCGGATACGCAGTATTTT
TRBJ1-5,many,TRBV20-1,TRBD1,CSARAVGTQGGNQLQHF,TGCAGTGCTAGAGCCGTTGGGACCCAGGGGGGCAATCAGCTCCAGCATTTT
TRBJ2-1,many,TRBV18,TRBD1,CASSPDRESYNEQFF,TGTGCCAGCTCACCCGACAGGGAAAGTTACAATGAGCAGTTCTTC
TRBJ1-4,many,TRBV3-1,TRBD1,CASSQGGQGKKLFF,TGTGCCAGCAGCCAAGGGGGACAGGGGAAAAAACTGTTTTTT
TRBJ1-2,many,TRBV12-3/TRBV12-4,-,CASSLEGYGYTF,TGTGCCAGCAGTTTAGAAGGATATGGCTACACCTTC
TRBJ1-6,many,TRBV5-5,-,CASSLQEQPNSPLHF,TGTGCCAGCAGCTTGCAAGAACAGCCAAATTCACCCCTCCACTTT
TRBJ2-3,many,TRBV10-2,-,CASSEFPRGTESTDTQYF,TGCGCCAGCAGTGAGTTTCCCCGGGGGACCGAGAGCACAGATACGCAGTATTTT
TRBJ2-5,few,TRBV6-1,-,CASSAKSVTQYF,TGTGCCAGCAGTGCTAAATCGGTGACCCAGTACTTC
TRBJ2-7,many,TRBV7-2,TRBD1,CASSSNRGSREQYF,TGTGCCAGCAGCTCAAACAGGGGATCGAGGGAGCAGTACTTC
TRBJ2-3,medium-sized,TRBV6-5,-,CASLTPSTDTQYF,TGTGCCAGCTTGACCCCTAGCACAGATACGCAGTATTTT
TRBJ1-4,-,TRBV5-4,TRBD1,CASSLRTGSTNEKLFF,TGTGCCAGCAGCTTGAGGACAGGCTCAACTAATGAAAAACTGTTTTTT